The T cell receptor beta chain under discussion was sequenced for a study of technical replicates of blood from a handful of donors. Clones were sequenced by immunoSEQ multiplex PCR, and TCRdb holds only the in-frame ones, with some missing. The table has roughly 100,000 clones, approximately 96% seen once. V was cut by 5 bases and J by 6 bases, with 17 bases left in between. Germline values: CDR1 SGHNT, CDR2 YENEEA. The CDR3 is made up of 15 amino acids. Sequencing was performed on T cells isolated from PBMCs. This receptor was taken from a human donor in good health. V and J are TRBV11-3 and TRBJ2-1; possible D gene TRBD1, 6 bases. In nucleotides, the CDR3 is TGTGCCAGCAGCCAGGGGCGGGCGTTGATCAATGAGCAGTTCTTC. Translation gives CASSQGRALINEQFF.